This T cell receptor (beta chain) was sequenced during a study of molecular identifiers for immune sequencing clone quantification. Background on the study: Replicates split RNA from around 20,000 or 100,000 naive CD8 cells five ways, and the researchers sequenced four portions. Study observations and caveats: Clones that had above 20 RNA copies took up over 97% of effector molecules but under 1% in naive cells.

V dropped 7 bases and J dropped 0 bases, with 14 bases sitting between them. Germline CDR1 SQVTM, CDR2 ANQGSEA. The length of the CDR3 is 14 residues. About this clonotype: As yet, its antigen is unknown. This may be a read error, as it is one base from a much larger clone.

For bulk TCR libraries, previously described methods and listed TCR primers were used. MiXCR, applied by TCRdb to the PCR reads, yields one record per CDR3 protein. The table lists about 54,000 distinct CDR3 sequences, around 27% of them singletons. This receptor was taken from a human donor in good health. Some libraries in this study had Jurkat cell RNA spiked in. The chain joins TRBV29-1 to TRBJ2-3; D remains ambiguous. Sequenced material: naive CD8+ T cells from blood, with Jurkat cell RNA spiked in. The subset denotes: FACS-sorted CD8+CD4-CCR7+CD45RA+ naive T cells. CDR3 in DNA: TGCAGCGCGTCCCCGCTTCGGAGCACAGATACGCAGTATTTT. Translating it yields CSASPLRSTDTQYF.